This TCR beta chain came from a study of OX40 agonist ivuxolimab in advanced cancers. Study-level background: The costimulatory receptor OX40 (CD134) was targeted by ivuxolimab, a fully human IgG2 agonistic monoclonal antibody. Intravenous ivuxolimab was administered to patients every 2 weeks at six dose levels: 0.01, 0.1, 0.3, 1.5, 3 and 10 mg/kg. Among the roughly 50 dose-escalation patients, some 20 had hepatocellular carcinoma, 15 or so melanoma, 9 renal cell carcinoma and 9 head and neck cancer. The dose-escalation cohort was 82.7% male with a mean age of approximately 60 years, ranging from roughly 23 to 79. Prior anti-PD-1, anti-PD-L1 or anti-CTLA-4 therapy was permitted, and checkpoint inhibitors had been received by roughly two fifths of dose-escalation patients. Three dose-escalation patients achieved partial responses, one with hepatocellular carcinoma and two with cutaneous melanoma. The purpose of peripheral TCRbeta sequencing was to test whether ivuxolimab changed TCR sequence diversity and led to clonal T-cell expansion. The paper covers the monotherapy dose-escalation part of the phase I ivuxolimab trial, which included N of about 50 patients.

To sequence the TCRbeta CDR3 region, genomic DNA was isolated from the sorted cells. TCRbeta CDR3 regions were sequenced using the immunoSEQ Assay. In TCRdb, the immuneACCESS table is reduced to in-frame sequences with V and J assigned. These tables do not hold every clone; where another copy was compared, an unresolved V gene accounts for under half, and the others remain unexplained. A total of 75,000 to 95,000 clones appear in this sample, approximately 90% of them only once. The ten largest clones represent over 7% of the sample. Worth noting for this clone: No cognate antigen has been identified for it. Within one base of it there is no much larger clone, and no base qualities were kept.

The CDR3 measures 14 amino acids from cysteine to phenylalanine. Only CDR3 DNA remains: 42 bases, in frame from the first base. From V the trimming removes 5 bases and from J it removes 4 bases, while the gene matches leave 6 bases of the junction unaccounted for. Looking up the germline V gene yields CDR1 SGDLS and CDR2 YYNGEE. The trial excluded patients who had a history of autoimmune disease or who were on systemic immunosuppression. Peripheral blood for TCR sequencing was collected from all dose cohorts at baseline, on cycle 4 day 1, and on cycle 7 day 1. The samples were taken from a phase I, first-in-human, multicenter, open-label dose-escalation trial of ivuxolimab. The trial enrolled adults with locally advanced or metastatic head and neck squamous cell, hepatocellular, melanoma or renal cell carcinoma. Before TCR sequencing, CD4+ T cells and CD8+ T cells from peripheral blood were sorted into separate populations.

What the work shows at the level of the full study, not this receptor alone: After ivuxolimab, more expanded clones were found on average in CD8+ T cells than in CD4+ T cells. Low levels of normalized T-cell clonal expansion were also seen in some patients who did not respond. In the 0.1-3.0 mg/kg groups, partial responders were among the patients with the lowest normalized peripheral clonal expansion, particularly in CD8+ T cells. Antigen specificity was not determined for the clonally expanded peripheral T cells. At doses of 0.1 to 3.0 mg/kg, clonal expansion of both CD4+ and CD8+ T cells in blood was seen between baseline and week 6.

This clonotype was sampled from an adult with an advanced solid tumor such as melanoma, head and neck, liver or kidney cancer. This specimen consisted of CD4+ or CD8+ T cells sorted from blood, obtained in a trial of the OX40 agonist ivuxolimab. The rearrangement combines TRBV9 with TRBJ2-7; 10 middle bases align to TRBD1. The CDR3 region: CASSTGTGVYEQYF. The bases are TGTGCCAGCAGTACCGGGACAGGGGTTTACGAGCAGTACTTC.